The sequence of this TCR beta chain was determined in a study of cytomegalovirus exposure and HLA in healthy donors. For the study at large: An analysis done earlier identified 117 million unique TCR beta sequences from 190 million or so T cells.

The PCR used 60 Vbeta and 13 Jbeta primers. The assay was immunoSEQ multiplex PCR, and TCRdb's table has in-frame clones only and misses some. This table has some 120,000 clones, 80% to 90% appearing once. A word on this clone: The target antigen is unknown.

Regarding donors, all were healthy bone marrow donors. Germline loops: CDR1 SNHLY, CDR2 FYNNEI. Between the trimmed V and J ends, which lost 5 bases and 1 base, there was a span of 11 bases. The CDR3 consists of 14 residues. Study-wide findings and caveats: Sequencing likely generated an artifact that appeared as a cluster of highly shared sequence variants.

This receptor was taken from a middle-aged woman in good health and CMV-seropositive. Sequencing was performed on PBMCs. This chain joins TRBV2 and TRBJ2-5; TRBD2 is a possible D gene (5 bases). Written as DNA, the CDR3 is TGTGCCAGCAGTCTAAGCGAGGGCCAAGAGACCCAGTACTTC. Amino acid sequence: CASSLSEGQETQYF.